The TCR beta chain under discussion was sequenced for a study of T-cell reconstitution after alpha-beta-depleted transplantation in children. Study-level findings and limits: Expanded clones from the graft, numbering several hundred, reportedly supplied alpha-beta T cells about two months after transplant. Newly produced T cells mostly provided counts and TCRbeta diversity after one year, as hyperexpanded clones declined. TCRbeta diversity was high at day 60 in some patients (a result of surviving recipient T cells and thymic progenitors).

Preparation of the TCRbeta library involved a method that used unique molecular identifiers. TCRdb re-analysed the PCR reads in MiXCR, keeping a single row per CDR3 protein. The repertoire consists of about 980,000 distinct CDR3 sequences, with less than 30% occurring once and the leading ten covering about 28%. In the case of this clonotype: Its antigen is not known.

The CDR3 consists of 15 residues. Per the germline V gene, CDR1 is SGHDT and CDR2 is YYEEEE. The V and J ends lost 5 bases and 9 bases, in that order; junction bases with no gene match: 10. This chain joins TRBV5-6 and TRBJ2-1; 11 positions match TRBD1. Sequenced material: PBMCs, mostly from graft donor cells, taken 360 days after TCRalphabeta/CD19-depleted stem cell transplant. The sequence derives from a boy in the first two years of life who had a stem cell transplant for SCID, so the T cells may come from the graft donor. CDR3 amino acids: CASRPSGTGGVEQFF. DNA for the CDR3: TGTGCCAGCAGACCGTCCGGGACAGGGGGGGTTGAGCAGTTCTTC.